These 19 T cell receptor beta chains originate from one sample sequenced in a study of early T cells in non-severe SARS-CoV-2 infection. Each CDR3 protein gets one entry after TCRdb re-called the 5' RACE reads with MiXCR. The sample carries tens of thousands of distinct CDR3 sequences, 5% recorded once. Source: whole blood, taken at baseline. The receptors derive from an adult who was a healthcare worker with PCR-confirmed SARS-CoV-2 infection or an uninfected control (not recorded which).

This clonotype was counted at least ten times. V and J are TRBV24-1 and TRBJ2-2; 8 positions match TRBD1. The CDR3 totals 14 residues. Germline CDR1 reads KGHDR; CDR2 reads SFDVKD. With V trimmed by 8 bases and J by 5 bases, 6 bases remained unmatched. The CDR3 loop reads CATTDRDRTGELFF. In nucleotides, the CDR3 is TGTGCCACCACGGACAGGGATCGGACCGGGGAGCTGTTTTTT.

This clonotype was seen a handful of times. V and J are TRBV12-3 or TRBV12-4 and TRBJ1-5; D unclear. This CDR3 comprises 16 residues. The ends were cut back, 2 bases at V and 0 bases at J, with 11 bases in the middle. The CDR3: CASSLSYASSNQPQHF. The DNA of the CDR3 is TGTGCCAGCAGTTTAAGCTATGCGAGTAGCAATCAGCCCCAGCATTTT.

This clonotype was counted many times. The chain couples TRBV6-5 to TRBJ1-6; D is uncertain. The CDR3 has 18 residues. Germline lookup yields CDR1 MNHEY and CDR2 SVGAGI. The ends were cut back, 5 bases at V and 7 bases at J, with 24 bases in the middle. The CDR3 DNA is TGTGCCAGCAGTCCCGCCATATTTAGCCAAGTGGGCAATTCACCCCTCCACTTT. This sequence encodes CASSPAIFSQVGNSPLHF.

Remarks on this clonotype: One junction end does not reproduce the germline sequence, and a read error may be involved. V is TRBV6-5 and J is TRBJ2-1, with 9 bases matching TRBD2. CDR3 size: 13 residues. CDR1 and CDR2 from the germline V gene are MNHEY and SVGAGI. CDR3 nucleotides: TGTGCCAGCAGCCCCGGACTAGCGTATGAGCGGTTCTTC. Protein product: CASSPGLAYERFF.

This clonotype has a count of ten or more. The V call is TRBV27, the J call TRBJ1-1; D might be TRBD1 (6 bases). CDR3 length equals 14 residues. Trimming took off 3 bases at V and 6 bases at J, with 14 bases between the two ends. Germline V CDR1 and CDR2: MNHEY, SMNVEV (reference sequence). As DNA, the CDR3 is TGTGCCAGCAGTTTGCTAGGGGCAGGGGCTGAAGCTTTCTTT. Its translation is CASSLLGAGAEAFF.

Written as DNA, the CDR3 is TGTGCCAGCAGGACCGACAGGGGGGCGGACAATGAGCAGTTCTTC. Its protein is CASRTDRGADNEQFF. The chain carries TRBV6-1 and TRBJ2-1, with 9 bases that match TRBD1. CDR1 is MNHNS and CDR2 is SASEGT in the germline V gene. CDR3 length: 15 residues. V trimming: 6 bases; J trimming: 5 bases; junction bases outside the gene matches: 8.

This clonotype occurred many times. This rearrangement joins TRBV20-1 to TRBJ1-6; TRBD1 might be the D (6 bases). Deletions cut 3 bases from V and 0 bases from J, with 15 bases between. Germline CDR1 and CDR2: DFQATT and SNEGSKA (reference sequence). The CDR3 spans 17 residues. Written as DNA, the CDR3 is TGCAGTGCTAGTCTCAGAGGGGGGAGCTCCTATAATTCACCCCTCCACTTT. This codes for CSASLRGGSSYNSPLHF.

This clonotype was counted only a few times. This chain links TRBV20-1 with TRBJ1-2, with D possibly being TRBD1 (6 bases). The CDR3 covers 13 residues. Germline assignment: CDR1 DFQATT and CDR2 SNEGSKA (reference sequence). V was trimmed by 5 bases and J by 4 bases, leaving 14 bases between them. CDR3 DNA sequence: TGCAGTGCTCCCGGGACACAGGTCTATGGCTACACCTTC. It translates to CSAPGTQVYGYTF.

This clonotype was recorded many times. The genes are TRBV27 and TRBJ1-1; D is perhaps TRBD1 (5 bases). V was cut by 3 bases and J by 5 bases, with 16 bases left in between. The CDR3 covers 15 residues. Germline lookup yields CDR1 MNHEY and CDR2 SMNVEV (reference sequence). The CDR3 spells CASSFSAQRGTEAFF. In DNA, the CDR3 is TGTGCCAGCAGTTTCTCAGCCCAGAGGGGAACTGAAGCTTTCTTT.

This clonotype was recorded at least ten times. This chain connects TRBV5-4 to TRBJ2-7; 10 bases agree with TRBD1. CDR1 and CDR2 (germline): SGHNT, YYREEE (reference sequence). CDR3 length: 14 amino acids. With V trimmed by 4 bases and J by 4 bases, 5 bases remained unmatched. The DNA for the CDR3 is TGTGCCAGCAGCGTACGGACAGGGGGGTACGAGCAGTACTTC. Translated: CASSVRTGGYEQYF.

This clonotype was counted only a few times. V is TRBV5-1 and J is TRBJ1-1; no reliable D call. With 1 base removed from V and 2 bases from J, the gap between germline ends came to 12 bases. Germline V CDR1 and CDR2: SGHRS, YFSETQ. The CDR3 runs 15 residues. CDR3 region: CASSLTDPQNTEAFF. DNA of the CDR3: TGCGCCAGCAGCTTGACGGACCCACAAAACACTGAAGCTTTCTTT.

There are many counts of this clonotype. The chain recombines TRBV5-4 with TRBJ2-1; D gene ambiguous. The CDR3 runs to 13 residues. V lost 5 bases and J 0 bases, leaving 6 bases between the germline ends. CDR1 and CDR2 (germline): SGHNT, YYREEE (reference sequence). CDR3 bases: TGTGCCAGCAGGGCTGACTCCTACAATGAGCAGTTCTTC. Residues: CASRADSYNEQFF.

This clonotype was seen at least ten times. This rearrangement joins TRBV5-4 to TRBJ1-2; D is unclear. The CDR3 covers 14 residues. Between the trimmed V and J ends, which lost 1 base and 2 bases, there was a span of 9 bases. CDR1 and CDR2 from the germline V gene are SGHNT and YYREEE (reference sequence). CDR3 loop: CASSLLTANYGYTF. The CDR3 DNA follows: TGTGCCAGCAGCTTGTTGACGGCAAACTATGGCTACACCTTC.

This clonotype was counted many times. The gene calls are TRBV7-9 and TRBJ2-7, with D hard to call. V lost 5 bases, J lost 2 bases, and 10 bases lay in between. This CDR3 has 13 amino acids. Germline V CDR1 and CDR2: SEHNR, FQNEAQ (reference sequence). Here the CDR3 DNA reads TGTGCCAGCAGCCCCGGTCTAACCTACGAGCAGTACTTC. Its translation: CASSPGLTYEQYF. Full variable domain (remainder filled in from reference TRBV7-9 and TRBJ2-7): DTGVSQNPRHKITKRGQNVTFRCDPISEHNRLYWYRQTLGQGPEFLTYFQNEAQLEKSRLLSDRFSAERPKGSFSTLEIQRTEQGDSAMYLCASSPGLTYEQYFGPGTRLTVT.

This clonotype was counted ten times or more. The chain links TRBV7-6 to TRBJ2-2; D ambiguous. Trimming removed 2 bases from V and 5 bases from J, with 12 bases in between. This CDR3 has 15 amino acids. Germline V lookup: CDR1 SGHVS, CDR2 FNYEAQ. This chain's CDR3 is CASSLSSIWTGELFF. As DNA, the CDR3 is TGTGCCAGCAGCTTATCTAGTATTTGGACCGGGGAGCTGTTTTTT. Supplemented by reference TRBV7-6 and TRBJ2-2, the full variable domain reads GAGVSQSPRYKVTKRGQDVALRCDPISGHVSLYWYRQALGQGPEFLTYFNYEAQQDKSGLPNDRFSAERPEGSISTLTIQRTEQRDSAMYRCASSLSSIWTGELFFGEGSRLTVL.

The table lists this clonotype with many counts. This sequence joins TRBV10-1 and TRBJ1-1, with D tentatively TRBD1 (6 bases). Per the germline V gene, CDR1 is WNHNN and CDR2 is SYGVQD (reference sequence). CDR3 length: 15 amino acids. The V end lost 3 bases, the J end lost 2 bases, and 13 bases lay between the germline ends. The DNA for the CDR3 is TGCGCCAGCAGTGACGGGGGGCGGATTAACACTGAAGCTTTCTTT. Protein product: CASSDGGRINTEAFF.

This chain joins TRBV6-7 and TRBJ1-2; D is uncertain. TRBV6-7 is sorted into the ORF group, with uncertain function. CDR3 size: 16 residues. Trimming shortened V by 2 bases and J by 4 bases, and 17 bases separated the two germline ends. The CDR3 DNA is TGTGCCAGCAGTTACGGAGACACCTCTTTTCTCTATGGCTACACCTTC. It translates to CASSYGDTSFLYGYTF.

CDR3 residues: CSAERALGEGTDTQYF. The DNA of the CDR3 is TGCAGTGCTGAGAGGGCCTTAGGAGAGGGCACAGATACGCAGTATTTT. This rearrangement joins TRBV20-1 to TRBJ2-3; possible D gene TRBD2, 5 bases. The CDR3 extends over 16 amino acids. Germline V gene lookup returns CDR1 DFQATT and CDR2 SNEGSKA (reference sequence). Trimming removed 5 bases from V and 1 base from J, with 19 bases in between.

The rearrangement links TRBV20-1 to TRBJ2-7; D perhaps matches TRBD2 (5 bases). CDR1 is DFQATT and CDR2 is SNEGSKA in the germline V gene (reference sequence). This CDR3 is 12 amino acids long. Trimming pared 3 bases from V and 4 bases from J, leaving 10 bases between. CDR3 coding DNA: TGCAGTGCTAGCGGGCTAGCTTACGAGCAGTACTTC. It codes for CSASGLAYEQYF.